These 3 T cell receptor beta chains were sequenced from one sample in a study of CD8+ T cells in alopecia areata. Treatment in this sample: oral pan-JAK inhibitor, 5-10 mg twice daily. Reverse transcription of extracted RNA yielded cDNA, which provided the sequencing template. TCRdb's table, derived via immunoSEQ multiplex PCR, lists solely in-frame clones and lacks some. The sample consists of about 74,000 clones, roughly 28% of them appearing once. The input for sequencing was CD8+ T cells sorted from blood, taken at week 4, from a patient treated with tofacitinib. The receptor source for this set is a human donor with alopecia areata.

This clone was seen a handful of times. The chain recombines TRBV25-1 with TRBJ2-4, with D unresolved. With 4 bases removed from V and 1 base from J, the gap between germline ends came to 8 bases. The CDR3 length is 14 residues. Germline loops: CDR1 MGHDK, CDR2 SYGVNS. This CDR3 reads CASSGQFAKNIQYF. The DNA of the CDR3 is TGTGCCAGCAGTGGGCAATTCGCCAAAAACATTCAGTACTTC.

CDR3 in amino acids: CSVEGQSSYNEQFF. Here the CDR3 DNA reads TGCAGCGTTGAAGGGCAGAGCTCCTACAATGAGCAGTTCTTC. V is TRBV29-1 and J is TRBJ2-1; the D is unclear. CDR1 SQVTM and CDR2 ANQGSEA come from the germline V gene. With 1 base removed from V and 0 bases from J, the gap between germline ends came to 7 bases. The CDR3 totals 14 residues.

The chain has TRBV30 and TRBJ1-1; D remains ambiguous. The CDR3 contains 14 residues. The germline CDR1 and CDR2 sequences are GTSNPN and SVGIG (reference sequence). Between the trimmed V and J ends, which lost 2 bases and 0 bases, there was a span of 10 bases. The CDR3 here is CAWSSGSMNTEAFF. In DNA, the CDR3 is TGTGCCTGGAGTAGTGGCAGCATGAACACTGAAGCTTTCTTT.